This TCR beta chain was recorded in a study of blood T cell repertoires in COVID-19. Study-level background: Material from acute and convalescent COVID-19 was sourced from the United States, Italy and Spain. T cells, B-cell-depleted T cells, or PBMCs provided the cDNA or gDNA that served as material.

Germline V gene sequence: CDR1 SGHDN, CDR2 FVKESK. The V end lost 4 bases, the J end lost 7 bases, and 17 bases lay between the germline ends. The CDR3 spans 15 residues. Authors' processing steps: Estimation of nucleated cell counts was performed using reference gene primer amplification. Generated by immunoSEQ multiplex PCR, the TCRdb table keeps only in-frame clones and is missing some. The D gene and trimming were derived from the DNA, and the V and J assignments and clone size from that table. The profile shows 150,000 to 200,000 clones, around nine tenths of them singletons. The origin of this receptor is a man aged 55 to 70 with active or convalescent COVID-19. Material: peripheral blood. The chain carries TRBV14 and TRBJ2-1; tentatively, D is TRBD1 (6 bases). In DNA form, the CDR3 reads TGTGCCAGCAGCCCGGGCTTTAAGGGGGTGAATGAGCAGTTCTTC. This sequence encodes CASSPGFKGVNEQFF.